A single sample gave rise to the 16 T cell receptor beta chains below, sequenced in a study of T cells in Graves' hyperthyroidism and ophthalmopathy. Amplification of TCR beta CDR3 regions was performed using RNA transcripts as template. TCR CDR3 regions were first amplified by RT-PCR with HTBI primers. TCRdb called the multiplex PCR reads again in MiXCR, with one record for every CDR3 protein. The table includes over 450,000 distinct CDR3 sequences, under 15% detected once. Material for sequencing was blood. The receptors come from a woman aged 18-35 years with Graves' hyperthyroidism.

This clonotype was counted many times. This sequence joins TRBV7-6 and TRBJ2-3, with 14 bases identical to TRBD2. This CDR3 contains 18 residues. V lost 4 bases to trimming and J lost 0 bases; unmatched junction nucleotides: 6. Germline assignment: CDR1 SGHVS and CDR2 FNYEAQ. CDR3 sequence: CASSSGTSGSVSTDTQYF. The DNA of the CDR3 is TGTGCCAGCAGCTCCGGGACTAGCGGGAGTGTGAGCACAGATACGCAGTATTTT.

The sample holds a few counts of this clonotype. The genes are TRBV10-1 and TRBJ1-1, with D perhaps matching TRBD1 (6 bases). Germline V lookup: CDR1 WNHNN, CDR2 SYGVQD (reference sequence). This CDR3 region has 14 residues. V was shortened by 6 bases and J by 1 base, with 12 bases between the two germline ends. The CDR3 sequence is CASSMDSANTEAFF. In DNA, the CDR3 is TGCGCCAGCAGCATGGACAGCGCGAACACTGAAGCTTTCTTT.

This clonotype was observed at least ten times. The rearrangement links TRBV30 to TRBJ1-6; D perhaps matches TRBD1 (6 bases). Germline CDR1 and CDR2: GTSNPN and SVGIG (reference sequence). The CDR3 is made up of 15 amino acids. Trimming took off 3 bases at V and 8 bases at J, with 17 bases between the two ends. The chain's CDR3 is CAWSGRRTAHSPLHF. CDR3 nucleotide sequence: TGTGCCTGGAGCGGCCGTCGGACAGCACATTCACCCCTCCACTTT.

In its sample, this clonotype was seen a few times. The chain has TRBV12-5 and TRBJ1-1; 9 bases match TRBD1. Germline CDR1 LGHNT, CDR2 FRNRAP. Trimming cost V 5 bases and J 2 bases; bases outside gene matches: 9. This CDR3 has 16 residues. Here the CDR3 DNA reads TGTGCTAGTGGTCCCTCCGGGACAGGGAAAAACACTGAAGCTTTCTTT. This gives the protein CASGPSGTGKNTEAFF.

This clonotype was seen more than once but under ten times. The chain links TRBV5-1 to TRBJ2-1; 11 nucleotides match TRBD2. This CDR3 region has 17 residues. Germline values: CDR1 SGHRS, CDR2 YFSETQ. J was trimmed by 6 bases and V by 4 bases; bases with no gene match: 12. The chain's CDR3 is CASSRRLAGSGLNEQFF. The CDR3 nucleotides are TGCGCCAGCAGCCGTAGACTAGCGGGATCAGGACTCAATGAGCAGTTCTTC.

This clonotype was detected only a few times. V is TRBV10-2 and J is TRBJ2-1; 12 bases align to TRBD2. J lost 7 bases, V lost 7 bases, and 5 bases had no gene match. The germline CDR1 and CDR2 sequences are WSHSY and SAAADI. This CDR3 spans 14 amino acids. In nucleotides, the CDR3 is TGCGCCAGCACCCCGACTAGCGGGAGTAATGAGCAGTTCTTC. Residues: CASTPTSGSNEQFF.

The chain uses TRBV28 and TRBJ2-6, with 7 bases aligning to TRBD2. Trimming at V came to 6 bases and at J to 2 bases, leaving 10 bases not matched to a gene. The CDR3 totals 17 residues. Germline V gene sequence: CDR1 MDHEN, CDR2 SYDVKM. The CDR3 DNA reads TGTGCCAGCAGCACCGAAAGCGGGACCGCTGGGGCCAACGTCCTGACTTTC. Amino acid sequence: CASSTESGTAGANVLTF.

This clonotype was detected only a few times. The V gene is TRBV3-1, the J gene TRBJ2-1; 8 bases align to TRBD1. The CDR3 is 15 amino acids. V lost 1 base, J lost 9 bases, and 8 bases stayed unmatched. Looked up from germline, CDR1 is LGHDT and CDR2 is YNNKEL (reference sequence). CDR3 in amino acids: CASSQGGGQVGEQFF. For the CDR3, the DNA is TGTGCCAGCAGCCAAGGAGGGGGACAGGTGGGTGAGCAGTTCTTC.

This clonotype was seen more than once but under ten times. V is TRBV12-3 or TRBV12-4 and J is TRBJ2-7, with TRBD2 matching over 9 bases. The V segment lost 6 bases and the J segment 2 bases; nucleotides outside the gene matches: 5. The CDR3 length is 14 residues. CDR3 in DNA: TGTGCCAGCAGACTTAGCGGGAGAGCCTACGAGCAGTACTTC. This codes for CASRLSGRAYEQYF.

The sample holds many counts of this clonotype. The chain carries TRBV7-9 and TRBJ2-3, with 7 bases fitting TRBD1. The V gene's germline CDR1 is SEHNR and CDR2 FQNEAQ (reference sequence). V was pared by 5 bases and J by 0 bases, with 11 bases of the junction left unmatched. The CDR3 consists of 17 residues. The DNA of the CDR3 is TGTGCCAGCAGCCCACCCGAGAGGGGGCCGAGCACAGATACGCAGTATTTT. It is translated as CASSPPERGPSTDTQYF.

This clonotype has a count of ten or more. The CDR3 loop is CASSEYAAGEDSYNEQFF. The CDR3 coding sequence is TGTGCCAGCAGTGAATATGCGGCGGGAGAAGACTCCTACAATGAGCAGTTCTTC. This rearrangement joins TRBV2 to TRBJ2-1, with TRBD2 identical over 7 bases. Germline CDR1 SNHLY, CDR2 FYNNEI. The CDR3 sequence is 18 residues long. The V and J ends lost 2 bases and 0 bases, in that order; junction bases with no gene match: 10.

This clonotype was recorded many times. This chain links TRBV30 with TRBJ2-1, with D possibly TRBD2 on 7 matching bases. The CDR3 has 15 residues. V was pared by 4 bases and J by 4 bases, with 17 bases between. Germline assignment: CDR1 GTSNPN and CDR2 SVGIG (reference sequence). This chain's CDR3 is CAWMKREGVYNEQFF. Written as DNA, the CDR3 is TGTGCCTGGATGAAAAGGGAGGGGGTGTACAATGAGCAGTTCTTC.

Only a few counts were recorded for this clonotype. Just one base apart from a much larger clone, this may be a read error. The V and J genes are TRBV11-2 and TRBJ2-6; D might be TRBD1 or TRBD2, each matching 6 bases. CDR3 length: 18 amino acids. The germline V gene encodes CDR1 SGHAT and CDR2 FQNNGV. The CDR3 here is CASSPRVGSMSGASVLTF. CDR3 coding DNA: TGTGCCAGCAGCCCGAGGGTGGGTTCCATGTCGGGGGCCAGCGTCCTGACTTTC.

There are many counts of this clonotype. V is TRBV20-1 and J is TRBJ1-1; D ambiguous. The CDR3 runs to 15 residues. V was shortened by 2 bases and J by 1 base, with 14 bases between the two germline ends. The germline CDR1 and CDR2 sequences are DFQATT and SNEGSKA (reference sequence). The DNA for the CDR3 is TGCAGTGCTAGAATATCCTTGGGTCGGAACACTGAAGCTTTCTTT. The encoded protein is CSARISLGRNTEAFF.

The J gene is TRBJ1-2, the V gene TRBV11-2, with a possible D match to TRBD1 (6 bases). The CDR3 covers 12 residues. V was cut by 10 bases and J by 3 bases, with 12 bases left in between. Germline V gene lookup returns CDR1 SGHAT and CDR2 FQNNGV. CDR3 nucleotides: TGTGCCACACAGGGACTTGACTATGGCTACACCTTC. Protein product: CATQGLDYGYTF.

Only a few counts were recorded for this clonotype. The junction does not match germline at one end; this may be a read error. This rearrangement joins TRBV29-1 to TRBJ1-1, with D unresolved. From germline, CDR1 is SQVTM and CDR2 ANQGSEA. The CDR3 length is 13 residues. As DNA, the CDR3 is TGCAGCGTTGAAGCAACAGCGAACACTGAAGCTTCCTTT. Amino acid sequence: CSVEATANTEASF. Based on the CDR3 plus reference TRBV29-1 and TRBJ1-1, the full variable domain is SAVISQKPSRDICQRGTSLTIQCQVDSQVTMMFWYRQQPGQSLTLIATANQGSEATYESGFVIDKFPISRPNLTFSTLTVSNMSPEDSSIYLCSVEATANTEASFGQGTRLTVV.